A single T cell receptor (beta chain) is shown here with its context. V lost 1 base, J lost 4 bases, and 14 bases lay in between. The CDR3 loop spans 15 amino acids. Looked up from germline, CDR1 is MGHDK and CDR2 is SYGVNS. The sample belongs to a study of shared clonotypes between healthy human individuals. Looking at the study overall: Each donor contributed plates that comprised three CD4 naive, three CD4 memory, two CD8 naive and one CD8 memory.

Naive CD8 cells, CD45RO-negative and positively selected for CCR7, excluded terminally differentiated effector memory CD45RA+ cells. Profiled with immunoSEQ multiplex PCR; TCRdb holds only in-frame clones, not every one. The sample shows about 2.1 million clones, 90% to 95% of them seen only once. The rearrangement uses TRBV25-1 and TRBJ2-7; maybe TRBD2 (5 bases). The sample was naive CD8+ T cells from PBMCs. This sequence was found in a young man in good health. Some clones in this sample may be carry-over from other donors' samples. The CDR3 DNA is TGTGCCAGCAGTGAATGGAGGCTAGAGTCTTACGAGCAGTACTTC. This codes for CASSEWRLESYEQYF.